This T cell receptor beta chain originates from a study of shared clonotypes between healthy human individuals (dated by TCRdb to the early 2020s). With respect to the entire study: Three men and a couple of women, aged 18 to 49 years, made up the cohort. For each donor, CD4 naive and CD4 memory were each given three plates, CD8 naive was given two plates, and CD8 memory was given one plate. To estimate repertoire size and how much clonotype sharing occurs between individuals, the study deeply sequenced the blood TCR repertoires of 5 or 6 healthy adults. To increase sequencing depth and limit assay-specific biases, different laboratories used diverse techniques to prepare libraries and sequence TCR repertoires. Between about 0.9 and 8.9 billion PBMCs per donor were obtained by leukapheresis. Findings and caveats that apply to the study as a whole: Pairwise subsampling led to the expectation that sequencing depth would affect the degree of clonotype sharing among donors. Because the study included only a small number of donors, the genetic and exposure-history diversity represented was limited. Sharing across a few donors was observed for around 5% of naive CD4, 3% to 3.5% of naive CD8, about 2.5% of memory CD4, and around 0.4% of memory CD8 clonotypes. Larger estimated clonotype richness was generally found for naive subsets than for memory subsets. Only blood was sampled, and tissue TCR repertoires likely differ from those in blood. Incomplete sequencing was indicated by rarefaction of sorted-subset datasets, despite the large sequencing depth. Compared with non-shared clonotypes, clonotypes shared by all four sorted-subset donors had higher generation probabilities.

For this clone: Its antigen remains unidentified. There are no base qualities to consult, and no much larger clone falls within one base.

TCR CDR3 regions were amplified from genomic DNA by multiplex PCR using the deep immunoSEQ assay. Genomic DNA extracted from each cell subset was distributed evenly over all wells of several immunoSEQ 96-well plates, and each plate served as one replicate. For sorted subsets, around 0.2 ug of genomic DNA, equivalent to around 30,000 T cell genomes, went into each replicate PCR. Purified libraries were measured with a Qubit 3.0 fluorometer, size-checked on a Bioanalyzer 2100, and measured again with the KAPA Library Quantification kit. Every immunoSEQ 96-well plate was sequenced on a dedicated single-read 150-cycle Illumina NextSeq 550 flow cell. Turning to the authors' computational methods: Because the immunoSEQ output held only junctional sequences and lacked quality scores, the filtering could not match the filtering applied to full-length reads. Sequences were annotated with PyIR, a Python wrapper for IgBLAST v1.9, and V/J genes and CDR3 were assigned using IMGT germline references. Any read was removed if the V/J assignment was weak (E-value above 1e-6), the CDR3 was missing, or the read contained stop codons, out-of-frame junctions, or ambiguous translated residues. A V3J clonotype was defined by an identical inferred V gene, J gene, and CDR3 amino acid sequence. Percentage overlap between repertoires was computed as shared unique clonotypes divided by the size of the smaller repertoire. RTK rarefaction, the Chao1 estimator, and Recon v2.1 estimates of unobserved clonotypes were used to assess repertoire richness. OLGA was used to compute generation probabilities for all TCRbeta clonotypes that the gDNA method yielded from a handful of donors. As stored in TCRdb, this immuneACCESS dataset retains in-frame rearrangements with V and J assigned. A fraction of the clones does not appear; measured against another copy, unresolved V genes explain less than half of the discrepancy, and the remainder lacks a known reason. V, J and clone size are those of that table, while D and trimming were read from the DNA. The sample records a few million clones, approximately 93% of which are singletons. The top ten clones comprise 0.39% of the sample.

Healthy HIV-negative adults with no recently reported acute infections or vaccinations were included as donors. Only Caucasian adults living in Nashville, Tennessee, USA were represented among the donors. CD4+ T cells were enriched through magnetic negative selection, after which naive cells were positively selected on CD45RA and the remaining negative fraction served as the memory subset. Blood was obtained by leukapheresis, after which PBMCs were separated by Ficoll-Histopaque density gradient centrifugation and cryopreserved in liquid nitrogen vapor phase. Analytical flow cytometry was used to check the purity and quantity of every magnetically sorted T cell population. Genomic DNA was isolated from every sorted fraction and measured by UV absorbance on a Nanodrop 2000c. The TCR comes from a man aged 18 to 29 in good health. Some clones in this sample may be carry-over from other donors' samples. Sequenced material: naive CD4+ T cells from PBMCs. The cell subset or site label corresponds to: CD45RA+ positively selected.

The CDR3 here reads CASSLSTGGGQPQHF. The nucleotide sequence is TGTGCCAGCAGCTTAAGTACAGGGGGCGGACAGCCCCAGCATTTT. The sequence is built from TRBV11-2 and TRBJ1-5; 9 central nucleotides agree with TRBD1. There are 15 amino acids in the CDR3, from cysteine to phenylalanine inclusive. Only the CDR3 portion is preserved as DNA: 45 bases, with reading frame beginning at the first base. The germline V gene yields SGHAT for CDR1 and FQNNGV for CDR2. At the junction V is shortened by 2 bases and J by 7 bases; bases outside the gene matches: 6.